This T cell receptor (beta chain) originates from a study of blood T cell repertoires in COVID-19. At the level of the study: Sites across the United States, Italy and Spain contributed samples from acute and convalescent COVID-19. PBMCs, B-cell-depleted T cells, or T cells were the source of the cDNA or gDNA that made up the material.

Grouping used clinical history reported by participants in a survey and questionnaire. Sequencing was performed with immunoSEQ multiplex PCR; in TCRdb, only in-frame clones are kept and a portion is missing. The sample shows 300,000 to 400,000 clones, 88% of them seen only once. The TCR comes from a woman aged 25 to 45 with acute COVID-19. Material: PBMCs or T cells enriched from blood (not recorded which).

The CDR3 nucleotides are TGCGCCAGCAGTGACCCGGGGGGTGGCACTGAAGCTTTCTTT. Protein sequence: CASSDPGGGTEAFF. The chain carries TRBV10-2 and TRBJ1-1; D may be TRBD1 (5 bases). The CDR3 has 14 residues. In germline, CDR1 is WSHSY, CDR2 SAAADI. V lost 3 bases to trimming and J lost 4 bases, with 12 bases between them.